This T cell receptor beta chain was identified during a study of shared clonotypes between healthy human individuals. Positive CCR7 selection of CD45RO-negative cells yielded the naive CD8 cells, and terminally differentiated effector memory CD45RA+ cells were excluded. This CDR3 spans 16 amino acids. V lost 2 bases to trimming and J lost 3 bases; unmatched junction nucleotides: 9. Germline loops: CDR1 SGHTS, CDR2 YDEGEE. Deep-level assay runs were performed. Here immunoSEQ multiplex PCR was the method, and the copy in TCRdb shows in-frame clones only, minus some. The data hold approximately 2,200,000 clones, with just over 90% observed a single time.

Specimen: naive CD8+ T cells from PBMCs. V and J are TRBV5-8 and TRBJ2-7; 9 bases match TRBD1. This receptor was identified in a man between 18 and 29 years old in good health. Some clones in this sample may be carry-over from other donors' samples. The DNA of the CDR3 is TGTGCCAGCAGCTTCGGGAACAGGGGGCTTTTCTACGAGCAGTACTTC. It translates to CASSFGNRGLFYEQYF.